The TCR beta chain under discussion was sequenced for a study of cytomegalovirus exposure and HLA in healthy donors. It was with 60 Vbeta and 13 Jbeta primers that the PCR ran. Profiled with immunoSEQ multiplex PCR; TCRdb holds only in-frame clones, not every one. The sample consists of a few hundred thousand clones, about 85% of them appearing once. The germline gives CDR1 ENHRY, CDR2 SYGVKD. The CDR3 covers 14 residues. Trimming took 3 bases from V and 9 from J; bases not matched to a gene: 8. Sequenced material: PBMCs. The clonotype originates from a woman aged 45-59 years in good health and CMV-seropositive. The gene calls are TRBV10-3 and TRBJ2-1, with 7 bases that match TRBD1. The chain's CDR3 is CAISDGQGVGEQFF. In nucleotides, the CDR3 is TGTGCCATCAGTGACGGGCAGGGGGTTGGTGAGCAGTTCTTC.